The next 5 T cell receptor beta chains were all read from a single sample in a study of control samples from healthy donors and cancer patients. Generated by immunoSEQ multiplex PCR, the TCRdb table keeps only in-frame clones and is missing some. The data hold about 140,000 clones, with roughly 92% observed a single time. The sequencing input was blood. Every receptor here comes from a man aged 25-40 years in good health.

The V and J genes are TRBV15 and TRBJ2-2; 9 bases agree with TRBD2. Germline trimming cut 7 bases from V and 4 bases from J; bases unmatched to any gene: 13. Germline loops: CDR1 LNHNV, CDR2 YYDKDF (reference sequence). The CDR3 runs to 17 residues. The CDR3 DNA follows: TGTGCCACCACCGGGGGTAGCGGGAGTACCTCCACCGGGGAGCTGTTTTTT. As protein: CATTGGSGSTSTGELFF.

The chain combines TRBV11-3 with TRBJ2-3; no definite D call. The germline V gene encodes CDR1 SGHNT and CDR2 YENEEA. Trimming cost V 0 bases and J 4 bases, with 5 bases left between them. CDR3 size: 13 residues. The CDR3 region has the DNA TGTGCCAGCAGCTTAGATCGGGCAGATACGCAGTATTTT. Amino acid sequence: CASSLDRADTQYF. The variable domain in full, completed from reference TRBV11-3 and TRBJ2-3, reads EAGVVQSPRYKIIEKKQPVAFWCNPISGHNTLYWYLQNLGQGPELLIRYENEEAVDDSQLPKDRFSAERLKGVDSTLKIQPAELGDSAVYLCASSLDRADTQYFGPGTRLTVL.

The chain couples TRBV6-2 or TRBV6-3 to TRBJ2-1; D remains ambiguous. CDR3 length: 12 residues. Germline values: CDR1 MNHEY, CDR2 SVGEGT. Trimming took 2 bases from V and 7 from J, leaving 6 bases between them. CDR3 coding DNA: TGTGCCAGCAGTTACCCGCCAAATGAGCAGTTCTTC. Translated, it gives CASSYPPNEQFF.

V usage is TRBV28 and J usage is TRBJ1-2; 8 bases are a match to TRBD1. Per the germline V gene, CDR1 is MDHEN and CDR2 is SYDVKM. V shed 5 bases and J 5 bases; nucleotides not matched to a gene: 13. CDR3 length: 16 residues. The CDR3 sequence is CASSTPGGRGKYGYTF. The CDR3 DNA reads as TGTGCCAGCAGTACGCCAGGGGGCAGGGGGAAATATGGCTACACCTTC.

The V and J genes are TRBV2 and TRBJ1-5, with TRBD1 identical over 9 bases. Germline V gene data show CDR1 as SNHLY and CDR2 as FYNNEI. The CDR3 spans 15 residues. V trimming: 6 bases; J trimming: 1 base; junction bases outside the gene matches: 4. CDR3: CASSLGQGSNQPQHF. The CDR3 nucleotides are TGTGCCAGCAGCCTGGGACAGGGAAGCAATCAGCCCCAGCATTTT.